The T cell receptor (beta chain) under discussion was sequenced for a study of blood T cell repertoires in COVID-19. Germline V gives CDR1 ENHRY, CDR2 SYGVKD. Trimming cost V 6 bases and J 4 bases; bases outside gene matches: 8. The CDR3 is 15 residues long. Using immunoSEQ multiplex PCR, the repertoire was profiled, and TCRdb retains in-frame clones only, with some absent. Seen here are 160,000 or so clones, 80% to 90% observed once, and the top ten hold about 15%. This TCR came from a man over 45 who had recovered from COVID-19. Sequenced: PBMCs or T cells enriched from blood (not recorded which). The chain couples TRBV10-3 to TRBJ1-5; 8 bases agree with TRBD1. The CDR3 protein is CAIRTGTGQNQPQHF. DNA of the CDR3: TGTGCCATCAGGACCGGGACAGGCCAAAATCAGCCCCAGCATTTT.